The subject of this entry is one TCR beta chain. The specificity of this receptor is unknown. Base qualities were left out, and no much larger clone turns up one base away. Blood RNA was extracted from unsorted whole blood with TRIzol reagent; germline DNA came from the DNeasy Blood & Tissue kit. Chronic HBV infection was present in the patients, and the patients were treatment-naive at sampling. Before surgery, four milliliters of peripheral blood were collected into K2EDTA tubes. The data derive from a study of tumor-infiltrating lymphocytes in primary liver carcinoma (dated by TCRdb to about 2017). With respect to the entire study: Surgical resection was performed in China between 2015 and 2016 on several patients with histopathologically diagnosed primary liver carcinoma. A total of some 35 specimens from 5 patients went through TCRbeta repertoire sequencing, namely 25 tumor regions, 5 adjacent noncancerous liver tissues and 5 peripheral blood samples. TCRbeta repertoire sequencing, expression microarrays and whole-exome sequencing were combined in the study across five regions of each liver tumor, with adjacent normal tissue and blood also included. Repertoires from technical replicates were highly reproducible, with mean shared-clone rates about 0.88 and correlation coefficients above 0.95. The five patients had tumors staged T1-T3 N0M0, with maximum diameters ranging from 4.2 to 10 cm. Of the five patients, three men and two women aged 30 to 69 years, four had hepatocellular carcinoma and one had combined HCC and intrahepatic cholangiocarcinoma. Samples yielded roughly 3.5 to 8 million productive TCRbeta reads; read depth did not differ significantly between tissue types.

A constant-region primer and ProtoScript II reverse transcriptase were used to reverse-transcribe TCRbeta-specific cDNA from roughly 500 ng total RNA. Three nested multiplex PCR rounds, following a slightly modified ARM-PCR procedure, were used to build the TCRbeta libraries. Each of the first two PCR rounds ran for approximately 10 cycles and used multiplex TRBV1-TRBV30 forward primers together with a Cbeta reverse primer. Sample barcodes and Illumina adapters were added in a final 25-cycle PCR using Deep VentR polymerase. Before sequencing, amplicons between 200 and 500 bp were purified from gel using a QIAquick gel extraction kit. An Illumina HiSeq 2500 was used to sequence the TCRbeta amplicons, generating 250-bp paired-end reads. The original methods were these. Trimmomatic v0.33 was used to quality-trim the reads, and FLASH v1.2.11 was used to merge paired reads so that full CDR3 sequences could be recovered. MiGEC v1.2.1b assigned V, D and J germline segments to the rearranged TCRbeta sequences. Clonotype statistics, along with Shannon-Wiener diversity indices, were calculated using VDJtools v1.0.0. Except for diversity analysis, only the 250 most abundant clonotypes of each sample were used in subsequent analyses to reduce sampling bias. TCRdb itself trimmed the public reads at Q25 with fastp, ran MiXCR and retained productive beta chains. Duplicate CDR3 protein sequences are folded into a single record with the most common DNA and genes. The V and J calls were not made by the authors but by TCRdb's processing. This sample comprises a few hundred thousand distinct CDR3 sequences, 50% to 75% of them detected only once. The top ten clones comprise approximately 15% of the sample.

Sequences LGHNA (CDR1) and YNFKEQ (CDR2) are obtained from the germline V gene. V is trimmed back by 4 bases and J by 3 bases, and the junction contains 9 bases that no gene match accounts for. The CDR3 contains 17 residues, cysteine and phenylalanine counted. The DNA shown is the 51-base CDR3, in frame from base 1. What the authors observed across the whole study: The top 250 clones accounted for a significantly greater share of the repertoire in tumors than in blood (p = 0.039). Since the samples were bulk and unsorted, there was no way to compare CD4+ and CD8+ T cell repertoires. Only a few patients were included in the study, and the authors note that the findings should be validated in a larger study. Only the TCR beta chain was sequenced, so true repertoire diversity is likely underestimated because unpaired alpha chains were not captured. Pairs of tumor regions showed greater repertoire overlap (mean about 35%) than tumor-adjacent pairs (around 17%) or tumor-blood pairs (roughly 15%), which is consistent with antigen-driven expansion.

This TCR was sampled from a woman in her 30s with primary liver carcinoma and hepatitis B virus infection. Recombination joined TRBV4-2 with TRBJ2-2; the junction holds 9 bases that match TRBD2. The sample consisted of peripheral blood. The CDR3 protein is CASSPYFVAGDTGELFF. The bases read TGTGCCAGCAGCCCCTACTTCGTAGCGGGGGACACCGGGGAGCTGTTTTTT.